Listed here is a single T cell receptor beta chain. Its antigen is still unknown. Via MiXCR, TCRdb re-called the reads, giving one row per CDR3 protein. The table has under 200,000 distinct CDR3 sequences, roughly 21% seen once. This sample is part of a study of T cell repertoires in cytomegalovirus infection. Background on the study: HLA-B-restricted CMV epitopes that are well studied, plus recently identified HLA-C-restricted ones, were used by the study. Public signatures in TCR beta pointed to CMV infection and matching HLA type. Findings and limits, study-wide: Cumulative public TCR beta family frequency identified CMV carriers with the relevant HLA. In two of eight donors, the top clonotype was HLA-C-restricted CMV-specific.

This CDR3 region has 15 residues. Trimming removed 3 bases from V and 0 bases from J; junction bases left unmatched: 0. This sequence joins TRBV12-3 or TRBV12-4 and TRBJ2-2; 8 nucleotides align to TRBD2. This specimen was CD8+ T cells from cultured PBMCs, taken from culture after CMV antigen stimulation. The sequence came from a human donor in good health (CMV status not recorded). Some clones in this sample may be carry-over from other donors' samples. The DNA for the CDR3 is TGTGCCAGCAGTTTTAGCGGGGCGAACACCGGGGAGCTGTTTTTT. Its protein product is CASSFSGANTGELFF.